This T cell receptor beta chain was captured in a study of blood T cells in healthy people across ages. This clonotype was detected a few times. Its antigen is undetermined. Trimming at V came to 6 bases and at J to 5 bases, leaving 7 bases not matched to a gene. Germline CDR1 SGHTA, CDR2 FQGNSA. CDR3 length equals 14 residues. Findings and caveats of the study: Naive T cell percentage by flow cytometry tracked strongly with beta diversity. TCR beta diversity, measured per million T cells, fell in a roughly linear way with age.

Together with a sample-barcoded 5' primer, a J-beta primer mix was included in a second PCR lasting about 7 to 12 cycles. One entry per CDR3 protein, called by TCRdb with MiXCR from the 5' RACE reads. The sample carries hundreds of thousands of distinct CDR3 sequences, approximately 53% recorded once. The authors drew 8.5 to 10 milliliters of peripheral blood from each donor. The authors isolated at least 6 million PBMCs per sample. The sequenced sample consisted of blood. The receptor was derived from a man aged 40-49 years in good health. The V call is TRBV7-2, the J call TRBJ2-5; 9 nucleotides agree with TRBD2. CDR3 amino acids: CASRYIAGDETQYF. CDR3 sequence (DNA): TGTGCCAGCAGATACATAGCGGGAGACGAGACCCAGTACTTC.